The 23 T cell receptor beta chains listed next were all sequenced from one sample in a study of T-cell reconstitution after alpha-beta-depleted transplantation in children. Unique molecular identifiers featured in how the TCRbeta library was prepared. TCRdb reanalysed the PCR reads using MiXCR and keeps one entry per CDR3 protein. This table holds hundreds of thousands of distinct CDR3 sequences, less than 15% found once. The material was PBMCs, obtained before TCRalphabeta/CD19-depleted stem cell transplant. All receptors come from a girl aged 2 to 10 with congenital amegakaryocytic thrombocytopenia, due to receive a stem cell transplant.

In its sample, this clonotype was seen many times. The chain combines TRBV7-2 with TRBJ2-7; D gene ambiguous. The ends were cut back, 0 bases at V and 3 bases at J, with 6 bases in the middle. CDR1 and CDR2 from the germline V gene are SGHTA and FQGNSA. This CDR3 comprises 13 residues. CDR3: CASSLAYYYEQYF. CDR3 nucleotide sequence: TGTGCCAGCAGCTTAGCTTACTACTACGAGCAGTACTTC.

In its sample, this clonotype was seen many times. The chain couples TRBV15 to TRBJ2-2; TRBD1 agrees at 11 bases. J gave up 5 bases and V 8 bases, and 7 bases lay outside the gene matches. Germline V gene lookup returns CDR1 LNHNV and CDR2 YYDKDF (reference sequence). This CDR3 spans 15 amino acids. CDR3 sequence (DNA): TGTGCCACCTTCTTGGGACAGGGGGTTACCGGGGAGCTGTTTTTT. This encodes CATFLGQGVTGELFF.

This clonotype was seen a few times. V usage is TRBV5-1 and J usage is TRBJ1-1; D not certain. Deletions cut 2 bases from V and 0 bases from J, with 17 bases between. Germline V gene lookup returns CDR1 SGHRS and CDR2 YFSETQ. The CDR3 runs to 17 residues. The chain's CDR3 is CASSFSRSGRMNTEAFF. DNA for the CDR3: TGCGCCAGCAGCTTCAGCCGGTCAGGACGGATGAACACTGAAGCTTTCTTT. The variable domain in full, completed from reference TRBV5-1 and TRBJ1-1, reads KAGVTQTPRYLIKTRGQQVTLSCSPISGHRSVSWYQQTPGQGLQFLFEYFSETQRNKGNFPGRFSGRQFSNSRSEMNVSTLELGDSALYLCASSFSRSGRMNTEAFFGQGTRLTVV.

This clonotype was seen only once. The rearrangement uses TRBV3-1 and TRBJ2-1, with D perhaps matching TRBD2 (5 bases). The germline CDR1 and CDR2 sequences are LGHDT and YNNKEL (reference sequence). This CDR3 region has 15 residues. Trimming pared 3 bases from V and 10 bases from J, leaving 19 bases between. In nucleotides, the CDR3 is TGTGCCAGCAGCCAGGACTTAGACTACACTAGGGAGCAGTTCTTC. This codes for CASSQDLDYTREQFF.

This clonotype was recorded at least ten times. J is TRBJ2-7 and V is TRBV11-2, with D unresolved. CDR3 length: 12 amino acids. V was pared by 4 bases and J by 4 bases, with 8 bases between. Germline V gene data show CDR1 as SGHAT and CDR2 as FQNNGV. DNA of the CDR3: TGTGCCAGCAGCTCCCAAAGATACGAGCAGTACTTC. Encoded protein: CASSSQRYEQYF.

This clonotype occurred many times. This chain links TRBV20-1 with TRBJ1-2; 10 bases agree with TRBD1. Unmatched junction bases numbered 10, after V lost 6 bases and J lost 6 bases. CDR1 and CDR2 (germline): DFQATT, SNEGSKA (reference sequence). CDR3 length equals 14 residues. The CDR3: CSAWTGGLNDGYTF. CDR3 in DNA: TGCAGTGCCTGGACAGGGGGACTTAATGATGGCTACACCTTC.

Turning to this clonotype: Given a much more abundant clone one base away, this may be a read error. The chain joins TRBV5-1 to TRBJ1-1; D call uncertain. Germline CDR1 SGHRS, CDR2 YFSETQ. Deletions cut 4 bases from V and 0 bases from J, with 13 bases between. This CDR3 is built from 15 residues. This CDR3 is CASSGTSFMNTEAFF. The DNA of the CDR3 is TGCGCCAGCAGCGGAACTTCTTTTATGAACACTGAAGCTTTCTTT.

The gene calls are TRBV6-5 and TRBJ2-5, with 10 nucleotides matching TRBD2. Germline V gene data show CDR1 as MNHEY and CDR2 as SVGAGI. This CDR3 is built from 16 residues. J gave up 2 bases and V 2 bases, and 5 bases lay outside the gene matches. CDR3 DNA sequence: TGTGCCAGCAGTTACGAAGGACTAGCGGATCAAGAGACCCAGTACTTC. Its translation is CASSYEGLADQETQYF.

This clonotype has at least ten counts. This CDR3 is CASSGLAVFQETQYF. DNA of the CDR3: TGTGCCAGCAGCGGACTAGCGGTATTCCAAGAGACCCAGTACTTC. The chain couples TRBV27 to TRBJ2-5; 10 bases match TRBD2. The CDR3 consists of 15 residues. The junction had 5 bases not matched to a gene; V was cut back by 6 bases and J by 1 base. CDR1 is MNHEY, CDR2 SMNVEV, per germline (reference sequence).

This clonotype appeared a few times. The chain carries TRBV6-5 and TRBJ2-3; TRBD2 matches at 10 bases. The CDR3 consists of 15 residues. In germline, CDR1 is MNHEY, CDR2 SVGAGI. V gave up 0 bases and J gave up 6 bases; unmatched junction bases: 3. CDR3 nucleotides: TGTGCCAGCAGTTACTCCAGCGGGAGGGCCGATACGCAGTATTTT. Translated, it gives CASSYSSGRADTQYF.

J is TRBJ2-3 and V is TRBV7-2, with 7 bases fitting TRBD2. Germline V gene lookup returns CDR1 SGHTA and CDR2 FQGNSA. After removal of 5 bases from V and 2 bases from J, the junction contained 10 bases not matched to a gene. The CDR3 is 16 residues long. For the CDR3, the DNA is TGTGCCAGCAGCCGGCCGCGGGAGCGGGACACAGATACGCAGTATTTT. As protein: CASSRPRERDTDTQYF.

This chain joins TRBV5-1 and TRBJ1-1; a weak D match, TRBD1 (6 bases). Per germline, CDR1 SGHRS and CDR2 YFSETQ. V was pared by 4 bases and J by 5 bases, with 12 bases between. The length of the CDR3 is 13 residues. The CDR3 DNA follows: TGCGCCAGCAGCCTGGACAGTTTAACTGAAGCTTTCTTT. This sequence encodes CASSLDSLTEAFF.

At least ten counts were recorded for this clonotype. V and J are TRBV5-1 and TRBJ2-1; the match to TRBD2 covers 7 bases. Germline CDR1 reads SGHRS; CDR2 reads YFSETQ. The CDR3 runs 21 residues. The V and J ends lost 4 bases and 2 bases, in that order; junction bases with no gene match: 24. The CDR3 nucleotides are TGCGCCAGCAGCCTAAGATCGGTATGGGGAGGGTATAGCCTTACCTACAATGAGCAGTTCTTC. Translation: CASSLRSVWGGYSLTYNEQFF.

This rearrangement joins TRBV20-1 to TRBJ2-5; D uncertain. The ends were cut back, 2 bases at V and 1 base at J, with 14 bases in the middle. CDR3 length equals 15 residues. CDR1 DFQATT and CDR2 SNEGSKA come from the germline V gene (reference sequence). This CDR3 reads CSARPSGHLQETQYF. CDR3 DNA sequence: TGCAGTGCTAGACCTTCCGGGCACCTCCAAGAGACCCAGTACTTC.

The CDR3 nucleotides read TGCAGCGTACAGACGGTCGGCGACGAGCAGTACTTC. Translation: CSVQTVGDEQYF. The chain combines TRBV29-1 with TRBJ2-7; D not certain. Germline assignment: CDR1 SQVTM and CDR2 ANQGSEA. V lost 6 bases to trimming and J lost 5 bases, with 14 bases between them. The CDR3 spans 12 residues.

This chain uses TRBV11-1 with TRBJ2-7, with 10 bases that match TRBD2. The germline V gene has CDR1 SGHAT and CDR2 FQDESV (reference sequence). The V segment lost 5 bases and the J segment 6 bases; nucleotides outside the gene matches: 19. This CDR3 comprises 18 residues. CDR3 loop: CASSPIRDLGLANREQYF. DNA of the CDR3: TGTGCCAGCAGCCCCATTAGGGACCTGGGACTAGCGAACCGCGAGCAGTACTTC.

This clonotype was seen repeatedly, ten times or more. The V gene is TRBV6-1, the J gene TRBJ2-7; D is uncertain. Germline V gene data show CDR1 as MNHNS and CDR2 as SASEGT. V was pared by 6 bases and J by 3 bases, with 12 bases between. The CDR3 sequence is 13 residues long. The CDR3 region has the DNA TGTGCCAGCAGGGGAACGACCGACTACGAGCAGTACTTC. Translating it yields CASRGTTDYEQYF.

This clonotype was observed many times. This chain uses TRBV5-4 with TRBJ2-7, with D perhaps being TRBD1 or TRBD2 (6 bases each). This CDR3 is 15 amino acids long. Trimming removed 4 bases at V and 2 bases at J, with 16 bases between. Germline values: CDR1 SGHNT, CDR2 YYREEE (reference sequence). The chain's CDR3 is CASSAGTSNTYEQYF. CDR3 in DNA: TGTGCCAGCAGCGCGGGGACATCGAATACCTACGAGCAGTACTTC.

This clonotype was detected only a few times. This chain links TRBV5-1 with TRBJ2-1, with 11 nucleotides matching TRBD2. The V and J ends lost 1 base and 10 bases, in that order; junction bases with no gene match: 7. The CDR3 totals 15 residues. CDR1 is SGHRS, CDR2 YFSETQ, per germline. CDR3 in DNA: TGCGCCAGCAGCTTGAATAGCGGGAGGGCCGGGGAGCAGTTCTTC. It encodes CASSLNSGRAGEQFF.

V usage is TRBV15 and J usage is TRBJ2-7; weak D call: TRBD2 (5 bases). CDR1 and CDR2 (germline): LNHNV, YYDKDF (reference sequence). Trimming removed 0 bases from V and 0 bases from J, with 9 bases in between. The CDR3 covers 15 residues. The CDR3 DNA reads TGTGCCACCAGCAGAGATCATGCGGGCTCCTACGAGCAGTACTTC. Translating it yields CATSRDHAGSYEQYF. Full variable domain (remainder filled in from reference TRBV15 and TRBJ2-7): DAMVIQNPRYQVTQFGKPVTLSCSQTLNHNVMYWYQQKSSQAPKLLFHYYDKDFNNEADTPDNFQSRRPNTSFCFLDIRSPGLGDTAMYLCATSRDHAGSYEQYFGPGTRLTVT.

The rearrangement joins TRBV7-2 to TRBJ2-5; D perhaps matches TRBD2 (6 bases). Germline loops: CDR1 SGHTA, CDR2 FQGNSA. V shed 5 bases and J shed 2 bases, with 15 bases lying between them. CDR3 length equals 15 residues. The CDR3 loop is CASSAGVREQETQYF. The CDR3 DNA reads TGTGCCAGCAGCGCCGGGGTACGGGAGCAAGAGACCCAGTACTTC.

The chain combines TRBV7-3 with TRBJ2-7; possible D gene TRBD1, 5 bases. Germline CDR1 SGHTA, CDR2 FQGTGA. Trimming removed 1 base from V and 3 bases from J, with 13 bases in between. CDR3 length: 15 amino acids. CDR3 amino acids: CASSLSTGKGYEQYF. CDR3 DNA sequence: TGTGCCAGCAGCTTAAGCACAGGAAAGGGCTACGAGCAGTACTTC.

This clonotype was counted a few times. The rearrangement uses TRBV19 and TRBJ2-1; tentatively, D is TRBD2 (6 bases). Trimming stripped 5 bases from V and 15 bases from J, with 32 bases between. CDR3 length: 17 amino acids. The germline gives CDR1 LNHDA, CDR2 SQIVND (reference sequence). The chain's CDR3 is CASSGWSAGSASLKWFF. CDR3 coding DNA: TGTGCCAGTAGTGGTTGGAGCGCGGGGTCGGCGTCCCTTAAATGGTTCTTC.